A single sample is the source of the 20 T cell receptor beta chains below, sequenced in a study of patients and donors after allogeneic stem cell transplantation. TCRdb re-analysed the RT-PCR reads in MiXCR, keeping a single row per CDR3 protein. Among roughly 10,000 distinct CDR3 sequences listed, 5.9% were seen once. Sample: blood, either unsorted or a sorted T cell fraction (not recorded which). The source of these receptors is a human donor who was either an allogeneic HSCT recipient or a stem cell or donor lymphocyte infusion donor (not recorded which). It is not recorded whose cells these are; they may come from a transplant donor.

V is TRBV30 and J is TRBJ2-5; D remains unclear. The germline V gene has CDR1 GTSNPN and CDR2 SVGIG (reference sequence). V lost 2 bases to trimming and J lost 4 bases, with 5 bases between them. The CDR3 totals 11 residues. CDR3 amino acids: CAWSKGETQYF. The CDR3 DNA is TGTGCCTGGAGTAAGGGAGAGACCCAGTACTTC.

CDR3 nucleotide sequence: TGTGCCAGCAGCCAAGAGGGACAGGGAATTTTAACAGATACGCAGTATTTT. Translated, it gives CASSQEGQGILTDTQYF. The chain uses TRBV4-2 and TRBJ2-3, with 9 nucleotides matching TRBD1. Germline loops: CDR1 LGHNA, CDR2 YNFKEQ. Unmatched junction bases numbered 7, after V lost 0 bases and J lost 3 bases. This CDR3 has 17 amino acids.

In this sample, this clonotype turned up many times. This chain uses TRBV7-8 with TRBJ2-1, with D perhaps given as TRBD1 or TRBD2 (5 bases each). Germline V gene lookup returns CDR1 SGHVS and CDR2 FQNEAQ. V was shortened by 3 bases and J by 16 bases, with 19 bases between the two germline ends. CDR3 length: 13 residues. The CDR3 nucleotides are TGTGCCAGCAGCTTGATCGAGGGGCCCAGTCTTTTCTTC. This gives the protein CASSLIEGPSLFF.

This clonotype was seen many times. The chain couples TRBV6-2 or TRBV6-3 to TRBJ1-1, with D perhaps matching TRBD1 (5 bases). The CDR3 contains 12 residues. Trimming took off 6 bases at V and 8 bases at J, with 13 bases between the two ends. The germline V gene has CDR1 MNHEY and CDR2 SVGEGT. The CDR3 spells CASSHGGREAFF. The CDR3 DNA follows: TGTGCCAGCAGCCATGGGGGGAGAGAAGCTTTCTTT.

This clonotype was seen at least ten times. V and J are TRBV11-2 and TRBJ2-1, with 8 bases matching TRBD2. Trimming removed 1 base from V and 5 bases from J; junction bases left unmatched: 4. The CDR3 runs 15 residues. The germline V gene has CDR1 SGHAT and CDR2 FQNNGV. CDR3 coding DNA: TGTGCCAGCAGCTTAGCCCAGCGGGGGCACAATGAGCAGTTCTTC. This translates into CASSLAQRGHNEQFF.

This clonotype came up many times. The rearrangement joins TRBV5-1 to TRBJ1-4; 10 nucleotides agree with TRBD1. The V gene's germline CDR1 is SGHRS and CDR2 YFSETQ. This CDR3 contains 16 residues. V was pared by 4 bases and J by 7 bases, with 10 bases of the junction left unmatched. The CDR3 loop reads CASSLSPGTGVEKLFF. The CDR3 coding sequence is TGCGCCAGCAGCCTCTCCCCGGGGACAGGGGTTGAAAAACTGTTTTTT.

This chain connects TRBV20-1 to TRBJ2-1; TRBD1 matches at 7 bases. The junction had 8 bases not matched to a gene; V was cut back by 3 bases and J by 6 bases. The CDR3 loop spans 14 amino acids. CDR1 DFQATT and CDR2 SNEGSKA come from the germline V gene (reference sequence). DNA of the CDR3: TGCAGTGCTAGGTCCAGGGGGTTCGGCAATGAGCAGTTCTTC. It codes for CSARSRGFGNEQFF.

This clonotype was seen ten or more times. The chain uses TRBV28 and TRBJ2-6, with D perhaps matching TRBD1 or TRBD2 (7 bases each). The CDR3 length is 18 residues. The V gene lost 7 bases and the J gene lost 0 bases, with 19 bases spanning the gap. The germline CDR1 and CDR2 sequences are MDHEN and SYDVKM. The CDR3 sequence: CASTEPRGGSSGANVLTF. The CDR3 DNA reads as TGTGCCAGCACGGAACCCAGGGGGGGAAGCTCTGGGGCCAACGTCCTGACTTTC.

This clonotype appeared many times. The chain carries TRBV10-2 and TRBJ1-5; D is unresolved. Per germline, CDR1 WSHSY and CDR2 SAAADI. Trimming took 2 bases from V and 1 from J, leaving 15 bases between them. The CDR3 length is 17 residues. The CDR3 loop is CASSERAVAGSNQPQHF. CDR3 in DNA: TGCGCCAGCAGTGAGAGGGCAGTTGCGGGGAGCAATCAGCCCCAGCATTTT.

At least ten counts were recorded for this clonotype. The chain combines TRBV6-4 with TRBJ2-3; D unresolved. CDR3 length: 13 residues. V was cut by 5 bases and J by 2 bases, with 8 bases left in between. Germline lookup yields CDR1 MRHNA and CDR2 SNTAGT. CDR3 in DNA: TGTGCCAGCAGTCAAACCCACACAGATACGCAGTATTTT. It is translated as CASSQTHTDTQYF.

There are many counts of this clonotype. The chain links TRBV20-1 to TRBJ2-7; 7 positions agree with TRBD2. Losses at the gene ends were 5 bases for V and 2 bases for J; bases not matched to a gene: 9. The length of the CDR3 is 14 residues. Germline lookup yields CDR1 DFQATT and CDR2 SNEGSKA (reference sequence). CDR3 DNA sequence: TGCAGTGCTGCCCCAGCGGGGCTCCCCTACGAGCAGTACTTC. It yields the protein CSAAPAGLPYEQYF.

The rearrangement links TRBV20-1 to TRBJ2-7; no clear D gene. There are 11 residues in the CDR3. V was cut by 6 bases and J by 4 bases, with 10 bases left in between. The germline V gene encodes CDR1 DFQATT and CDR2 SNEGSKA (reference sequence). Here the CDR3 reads CSAPLGYEQYF. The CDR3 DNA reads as TGCAGTGCGCCGTTGGGTTACGAGCAGTACTTC.

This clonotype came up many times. CDR3 bases: TGTGCCAGCAGCCCAAGACAGGGCCCTGGAAACACCATATATTTT. This gives the protein CASSPRQGPGNTIYF. V gene TRBV7-2 combines with J gene TRBJ1-3, with 7 bases that match TRBD1. V gave up 5 bases and J gave up 2 bases; unmatched junction bases: 6. The V gene's germline CDR1 is SGHTA and CDR2 FQGNSA. The length of the CDR3 is 15 residues.

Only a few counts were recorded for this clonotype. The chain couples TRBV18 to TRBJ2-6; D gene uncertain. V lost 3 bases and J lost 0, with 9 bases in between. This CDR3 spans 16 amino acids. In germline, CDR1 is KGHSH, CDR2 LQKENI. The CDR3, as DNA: TGTGCCAGCTCACCTCTGGGCACCTCTGGGGCCAACGTCCTGACTTTC. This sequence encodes CASSPLGTSGANVLTF.

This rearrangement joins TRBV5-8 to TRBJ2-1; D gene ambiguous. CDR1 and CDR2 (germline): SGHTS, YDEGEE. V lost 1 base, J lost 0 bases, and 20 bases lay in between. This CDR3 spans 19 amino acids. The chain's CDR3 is CASSLIRSSAASSYNEQFF. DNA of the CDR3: TGTGCCAGCAGCTTGATACGTAGCAGTGCCGCGAGCTCCTACAATGAGCAGTTCTTC.

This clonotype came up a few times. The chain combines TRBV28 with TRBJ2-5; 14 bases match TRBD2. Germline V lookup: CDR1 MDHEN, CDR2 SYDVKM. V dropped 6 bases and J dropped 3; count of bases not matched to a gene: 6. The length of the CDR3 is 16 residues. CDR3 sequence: CASSGGTSGSKETQYF. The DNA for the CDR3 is TGTGCCAGCAGCGGAGGGACTAGCGGGAGTAAAGAGACCCAGTACTTC.

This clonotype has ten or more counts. The CDR3 nucleotides are TGTGCCAGCAGCCAAGCCAATGAGCAGTTCTTC. Amino acid sequence: CASSQANEQFF. The rearrangement links TRBV3-1 to TRBJ2-1; no definite D call. In germline, CDR1 is LGHDT, CDR2 YNNKEL (reference sequence). CDR3 length: 11 amino acids. Trimming left V 1 base short and J 6 bases short, with 1 base between.

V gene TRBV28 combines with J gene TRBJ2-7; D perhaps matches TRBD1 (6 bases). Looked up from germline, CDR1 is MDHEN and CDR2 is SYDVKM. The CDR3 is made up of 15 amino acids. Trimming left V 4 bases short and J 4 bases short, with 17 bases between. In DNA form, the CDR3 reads TGTGCCAGCAGTTCCCCCAGGGGAGCAGAATACGAGCAGTACTTC. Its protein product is CASSSPRGAEYEQYF.

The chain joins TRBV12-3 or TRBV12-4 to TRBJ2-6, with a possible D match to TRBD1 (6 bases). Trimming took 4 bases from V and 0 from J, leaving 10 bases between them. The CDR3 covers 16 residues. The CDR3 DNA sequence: TGTGCCAGCAGTTCCCACAGGGACTCTGGGGCCAACGTCCTGACTTTC. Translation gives CASSSHRDSGANVLTF.

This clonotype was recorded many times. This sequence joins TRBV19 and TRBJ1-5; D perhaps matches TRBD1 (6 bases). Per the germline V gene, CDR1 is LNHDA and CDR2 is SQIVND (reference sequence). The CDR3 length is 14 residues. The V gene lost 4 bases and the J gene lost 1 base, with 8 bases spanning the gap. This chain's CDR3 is CASSKTGSNQPQHF. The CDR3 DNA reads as TGTGCCAGTAGTAAGACAGGAAGCAATCAGCCCCAGCATTTT.